Sequencing of this TCR beta chain was carried out in a study of T-cell memory formation after mild COVID-19. Broader study findings: Clones that contracted from day 15 to 85 had balanced CD4/CD8; later expanders were CD4+ biased. The SARS-CoV-2 specificity of second-wave clones reaching peak at day 37 remained unverified.

This clonotype was seen more than once but under ten times. What it binds is unknown. Via MiXCR, TCRdb re-called the 5' RACE reads, giving one row per CDR3 protein. This repertoire shows 550,000 to 700,000 distinct CDR3 sequences, 15% to 20% found once; its top ten account for 12%. The sequenced material came from PBMCs or a T cell subset sorted from them (not recorded which). The clonotype comes from an adult woman who had mild COVID-19 (a few samples of this study predate the infection). Cell type and time point are not known.

The CDR3 reads CASSPPSGGAADTQYF. As DNA, the CDR3 is TGTGCCAGCAGTCCCCCGAGCGGGGGGGCCGCAGATACGCAGTATTTT. The rearrangement uses TRBV12-3 or TRBV12-4 and TRBJ2-3, with 10 bases that match TRBD2. This CDR3 is built from 16 residues. Trimming removed 5 bases from V and 4 bases from J; junction bases left unmatched: 9.